Included here is one TCR beta chain sequence, with context. Its matching antigen is unknown. This sample was taken from a study of cytomegalovirus exposure and HLA in healthy donors. Findings of the study overall: Looking again later, the authors saw that most CMV-associated TCR beta chains seemed HLA-restricted. Altogether, 170 or so TCR beta chains were recorded as cytomegalovirus-associated. The HLA-A and HLA-B alleles of most subjects were reportedly predicted accurately from TCR beta sequences.

Vbeta (60) and Jbeta (13) primers were used in the PCR. Assay: immunoSEQ multiplex PCR; the TCRdb copy retains only in-frame clones and omits some. Among 100,000 to 150,000 clones listed, approximately 75% were seen once. Germline V gene sequence: CDR1 SGHTA, CDR2 FQGNSA. Deletions cut 1 base from V and 5 bases from J, with 15 bases between. This CDR3 region has 16 residues. The specimen was PBMCs. This sequence originates from a woman in her forties or fifties in good health and CMV-seronegative. The gene calls are TRBV7-2 and TRBJ2-1; weak D call: TRBD2 (7 bases). CDR3 in amino acids: CASSLGGRGRNNEQFF. CDR3 nucleotide sequence: TGTGCCAGCAGCTTAGGGGGGCGCGGGAGAAACAATGAGCAGTTCTTC.